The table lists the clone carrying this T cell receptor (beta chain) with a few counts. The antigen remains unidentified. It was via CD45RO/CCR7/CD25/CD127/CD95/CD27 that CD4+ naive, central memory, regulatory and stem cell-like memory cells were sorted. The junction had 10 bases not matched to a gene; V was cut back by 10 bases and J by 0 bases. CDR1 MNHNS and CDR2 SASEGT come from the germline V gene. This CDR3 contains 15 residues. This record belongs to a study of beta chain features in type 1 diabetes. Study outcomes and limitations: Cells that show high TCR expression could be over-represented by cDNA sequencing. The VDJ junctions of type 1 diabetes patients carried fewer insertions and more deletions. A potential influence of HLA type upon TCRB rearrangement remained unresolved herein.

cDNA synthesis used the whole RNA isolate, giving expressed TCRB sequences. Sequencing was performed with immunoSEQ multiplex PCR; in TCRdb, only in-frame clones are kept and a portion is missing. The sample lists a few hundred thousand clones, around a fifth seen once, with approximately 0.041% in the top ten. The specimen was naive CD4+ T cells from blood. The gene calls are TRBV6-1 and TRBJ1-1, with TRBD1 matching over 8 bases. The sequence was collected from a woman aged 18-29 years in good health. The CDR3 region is CATQTGDFMNTEAFF. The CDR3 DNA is TGTGCCACTCAGACAGGGGACTTCATGAACACTGAAGCTTTCTTT.